These 30 T cell receptor beta chains were all obtained from the same sample, sequenced in a study of blood T cell repertoires in COVID-19. Produced via immunoSEQ multiplex PCR; TCRdb's table is partial and in-frame only. The sample records 400,000 or so clones, nearly 90% being singletons. The sequenced material came from PBMCs or T cells enriched from blood (not recorded which). These receptors originate from a woman between 35 and 50 years old with acute COVID-19.

V usage is TRBV7-8 and J usage is TRBJ2-1; no clear D. Germline V gene lookup returns CDR1 SGHVS and CDR2 FQNEAQ. Trimming left V 2 bases short and J 5 bases short, with 13 bases between. This CDR3 region has 15 residues. In DNA, the CDR3 is TGTGCCAGCAGCTTATACGGCGGTCCAAACAATGAGCAGTTCTTC. Its translation is CASSLYGGPNNEQFF.

Points on this clone: The sample holds other DNA sequences that translate to the same CDR3. This chain connects TRBV3-1 (or the pseudogene TRBV3-2) to TRBJ1-2; 7 nucleotides line up with TRBD1. The CDR3 runs to 13 residues. CDR1 is LGHDT and CDR2 is YNNKEL in the germline V gene (reference sequence). Unmatched junction bases numbered 4, after V lost 4 bases and J lost 5 bases. The CDR3 sequence: CASSPGTAYGYTF. The DNA of the CDR3 is TGTGCCAGCAGCCCCGGGACAGCTTATGGCTACACCTTC.

The rearrangement joins TRBV7-9 to TRBJ1-6; D perhaps matches TRBD1 (5 bases). This CDR3 spans 15 amino acids. V was cut by 6 bases and J by 10 bases, with 19 bases left in between. In germline, CDR1 is SEHNR, CDR2 FQNEAQ (reference sequence). The CDR3 region has the DNA TGTGCCAGCAGGCCTTCGGGAGGGGAGGGGTCACCCCTCCACTTT. It specifies CASRPSGGEGSPLHF.

The rearrangement links TRBV21-1 to TRBJ1-2; the table names TRBD1, a call not compared with the DNA. TRBV21-1 is marked as a pseudogene. CDR3 length: 13 residues. The CDR3 reads CASSATGDYGYTF. The CDR3 region has the DNA TGTGCCAGCAGCGCTACAGGGGACTATGGCTACACCTTC.

The chain uses TRBV5-1 and TRBJ2-2, with 9 bases that match TRBD2. Germline assignment: CDR1 SGHRS and CDR2 YFSETQ. The CDR3 is made up of 17 amino acids. With 0 bases clipped from V and 6 bases from J, the junction kept 9 bases outside the gene matches. The CDR3 DNA reads TGCGCCAGCAGCTTGGCAGTACTAGCGGGCAGATCCGGGGAGCTGTTTTTT. Translated, it gives CASSLAVLAGRSGELFF.

The chain employs TRBV7-2 and TRBJ2-1; D is unresolved. Germline V gene sequence: CDR1 SGHTA, CDR2 FQGNSA. The V end was cut by 3 bases, the J end by 7 bases, with 10 bases between. There are 13 residues in the CDR3. The chain's CDR3 is CASSFSKANEQFF. The CDR3 coding sequence is TGTGCCAGCAGCTTTTCTAAAGCTAATGAGCAGTTCTTC.

This sequence joins TRBV30 and TRBJ2-5; D is ambiguous. Per germline, CDR1 GTSNPN and CDR2 SVGIG (reference sequence). V was pared by 0 bases and J by 4 bases, with 6 bases between. The CDR3 spans 12 residues. The CDR3 DNA sequence: TGTGCCTGGAGTGTAACCGGAGAGACCCAGTACTTC. It yields the protein CAWSVTGETQYF.

This clone occurred once. This chain joins TRBV18 and TRBJ1-5, with D possibly matching TRBD1 (6 bases). The CDR3 extends over 14 amino acids. The germline gives CDR1 KGHSH, CDR2 LQKENI. V was trimmed by 6 bases and J by 4 bases, leaving 13 bases between them. The CDR3 nucleotides are TGTGCCAGCTCGTCTACAGGGTCGAATCAGCCCCAGCATTTT. Encoded protein: CASSSTGSNQPQHF. Drawing the rest from reference TRBV18 and TRBJ1-5, the complete variable domain is NAGVMQNPRHLVRRRGQEARLRCSPMKGHSHVYWYRQLPEEGLKFMVYLQKENIIDESGMPKERFSAEFPKEGPSILRIQQVVRGDSAAYFCASSSTGSNQPQHFGDGTRLSIL.

The chain links TRBV9 to TRBJ1-1; 7 bases agree with TRBD1. The CDR3 sequence is 15 residues long. J gave up 3 bases and V 4 bases, and 9 bases lay outside the gene matches. Looked up from germline, CDR1 is SGDLS and CDR2 is YYNGEE. The CDR3 nucleotides read TGTGCCAGCAGCCCGAACAGACAGGGCCACACTGAAGCTTTCTTT. Residues: CASSPNRQGHTEAFF.

This chain's CDR3 is CASSGRNTEAFF. The CDR3 DNA reads as TGTGCCAGTAGTGGCAGGAACACTGAAGCTTTCTTT. The chain links TRBV19 to TRBJ1-1; D unresolved. Trimming removed 5 bases from V and 1 base from J, with 5 bases in between. CDR1 is LNHDA, CDR2 SQIVND, per germline (reference sequence). The CDR3 has 12 residues.

The chain has TRBV18 and TRBJ2-2, with 8 bases aligning to TRBD1. The CDR3 extends over 16 amino acids. CDR1 and CDR2 from the germline V gene are KGHSH and LQKENI. Losses at the gene ends were 0 bases for V and 2 bases for J; bases not matched to a gene: 2. This chain's CDR3 is CASSPPQGVNTGELFF. CDR3 nucleotide sequence: TGTGCCAGCTCACCACCACAGGGGGTAAACACCGGGGAGCTGTTTTTT.

This chain joins TRBV15 and TRBJ2-7, with 9 nucleotides matching TRBD1. The CDR3 length is 15 residues. Germline V gene data show CDR1 as LNHNV and CDR2 as YYDKDF (reference sequence). J gave up 3 bases and V 0 bases, and 3 bases lay outside the gene matches. As DNA, the CDR3 is TGTGCCACCAGCAGAGATGGACAGGGGAACTACGAGCAGTACTTC. It is translated as CATSRDGQGNYEQYF.

This rearrangement joins TRBV25-1 to TRBJ1-1, with TRBD1 as a possible D gene (6 bases). Germline V gene data show CDR1 as MGHDK and CDR2 as SYGVNS. The ends were cut back, 7 bases at V and 1 base at J, with 10 bases in the middle. This CDR3 contains 13 residues. CDR3: CASKGGRNTEAFF. Written as DNA, the CDR3 is TGTGCCAGCAAGGGGGGGAGGAACACTGAAGCTTTCTTT. Full variable domain (missing parts from reference TRBV25-1 and TRBJ1-1): EADIYQTPRYLVIGTGKKITLECSQTMGHDKMYWYQQDPGMELHLIHYSYGVNSTEKGDLSSESTVSRIRTEHFPLTLESARPSHTSQYLCASKGGRNTEAFFGQGTRLTVV.

J is TRBJ1-6 and V is TRBV5-6; no clear D gene. Looked up from germline, CDR1 is SGHDT and CDR2 is YYEEEE. This CDR3 has 16 residues. The V end was cut by 5 bases, the J end by 2 bases, with 14 bases between. The CDR3, as DNA: TGTGCCAGCAGTCTGGCGGGGTCCCCCTATAATTCACCCCTCCACTTT. It encodes CASSLAGSPYNSPLHF.

The V gene is TRBV6-6, the J gene TRBJ2-5; the match to TRBD1 covers 9 bases. In germline, CDR1 is MNHNY, CDR2 SVGAGI (reference sequence). The CDR3 totals 15 residues. V trimming: 3 bases; J trimming: 5 bases; junction bases outside the gene matches: 7. CDR3 sequence (DNA): TGTGCCAGCAGTTATAGGGACAGGGATCCGGAGACCCAGTACTTC. Its protein is CASSYRDRDPETQYF.

The rearrangement uses TRBV3-1 (or the pseudogene TRBV3-2) and TRBJ1-2; 7 bases align to TRBD1. J gave up 7 bases and V 0 bases, and 5 bases lay outside the gene matches. This CDR3 contains 14 residues. Germline loops: CDR1 LGHDT, CDR2 YNNKEL (reference sequence). CDR3 sequence reads: CASSQDRGVGGYTF. The CDR3 coding sequence is TGTGCCAGCAGCCAAGACAGGGGGGTTGGTGGCTACACCTTC.

The chain has TRBV29-1 and TRBJ1-2; 7 bases map to TRBD1. Trimming removed 0 bases from V and 5 bases from J; junction bases left unmatched: 3. CDR1 is SQVTM and CDR2 is ANQGSEA in the germline V gene. The CDR3 contains 13 residues. The CDR3 DNA is TGCAGCGTTGAAGAGACAGGGCAGTATGGCTACACCTTC. It codes for CSVEETGQYGYTF.

The chain joins TRBV2 to TRBJ1-1, with D possibly matching TRBD1 (6 bases). V lost 6 bases to trimming and J lost 2 bases, with 16 bases between them. CDR1 and CDR2 (germline): SNHLY, FYNNEI. This CDR3 spans 15 amino acids. For the CDR3, the DNA is TGTGCCAGCAGGATCGGACAGCGACGTAACACTGAAGCTTTCTTT. This translates into CASRIGQRRNTEAFF. Full variable domain (remainder filled in from reference TRBV2 and TRBJ1-1): EPEVTQTPSHQVTQMGQEVILRCVPISNHLYFYWYRQILGQKVEFLVSFYNNEISEKSEIFDDQFSVERPDGSNFTLKIRSTKLEDSAMYFCASRIGQRRNTEAFFGQGTRLTVV.

The chain is built from TRBV5-8 and TRBJ2-7; TRBD2 matches at 15 bases. V dropped 0 bases and J dropped 0; count of bases not matched to a gene: 4. Germline V lookup: CDR1 SGHTS, CDR2 YDEGEE. The CDR3 runs 18 residues. CDR3 residues: CASSLEGLAGGSSYEQYF. The CDR3 DNA reads as TGTGCCAGCAGCTTGGAAGGACTAGCGGGGGGGAGCTCCTACGAGCAGTACTTC. Drawing the rest from reference TRBV5-8 and TRBJ2-7, the complete variable domain is EAGVTQSPTHLIKTRGQQATLRCSPISGHTSVYWYQQALGLGLQFLLWYDEGEERNRGNFPPRFSGRQFPNYSSELNVNALELEDSALYLCASSLEGLAGGSSYEQYFGPGTRLTVT.

V usage is TRBV20-1 and J usage is TRBJ2-2; the D is unclear. This CDR3 has 12 amino acids. The V gene's germline CDR1 is DFQATT and CDR2 SNEGSKA (reference sequence). The germline V and J ends were trimmed by 3 bases and 6 bases, with 8 bases remaining between them. CDR3 coding DNA: TGCAGTGCTAGTATTCCGTCCGGGGAGCTGTTTTTT. This encodes CSASIPSGELFF.

V and J are TRBV28 and TRBJ1-6; TRBD1 is a possible D gene (5 bases). V lost 3 bases and J lost 6, with 9 bases in between. The CDR3 spans 14 residues. Germline V gene data show CDR1 as MDHEN and CDR2 as SYDVKM. CDR3 in amino acids: CASSFRVRNSPLHF. The CDR3, as DNA: TGTGCCAGCAGTTTCAGGGTTCGTAATTCACCCCTCCACTTT.

The rearrangement links TRBV5-8 to TRBJ1-2; D is ambiguous. The CDR3 contains 16 residues. Trimming left V 3 bases short and J 3 bases short, with 18 bases between. Germline V lookup: CDR1 SGHTS, CDR2 YDEGEE. CDR3 nucleotide sequence: TGTGCCAGCAGCTCACACCCCCGGGAAATAGACTATGGCTACACCTTC. Translating it yields CASSSHPREIDYGYTF. Complete variable domain (other parts from reference TRBV5-8 and TRBJ1-2): EAGVTQSPTHLIKTRGQQATLRCSPISGHTSVYWYQQALGLGLQFLLWYDEGEERNRGNFPPRFSGRQFPNYSSELNVNALELEDSALYLCASSSHPREIDYGYTFGSGTRLTVV.

Regarding this clone: One end of the junction varies from germline; a read error may be responsible. This chain links TRBV5-1 with TRBJ2-5, with a tentative D call TRBD2 (7 bases). Germline CDR1 SGHRS, CDR2 YFSETQ. The CDR3 totals 16 residues. CDR3 protein: CASSLAGGGARETQYF. DNA for the CDR3: TGCGCCAGCAGTTTGGCCGGTGGGGGGGCCCGAGAGACCCAGTACTTC.

As for this clone: This same CDR3 is encoded by further DNA sequences in the sample. This chain uses TRBV5-1 with TRBJ2-2, with a possible D match to TRBD1 (5 bases). In germline, CDR1 is SGHRS, CDR2 YFSETQ. The germline V and J ends were trimmed by 2 bases and 5 bases, with 10 bases remaining between them. The CDR3 has 14 amino acids. CDR3 region: CASSLTGDTGELFF. The CDR3 region has the DNA TGCGCCAGCAGCTTAACAGGTGATACCGGGGAGCTGTTTTTT.

With respect to this clone: One junction end does not reproduce the germline sequence, and a read error may be involved. The chain links TRBV15 to TRBJ1-6; D unclear. The CDR3 consists of 8 residues. CDR1 is LNHNV and CDR2 is YYDKDF in the germline V gene (reference sequence). CDR3 amino acids: CATSRAPF. The DNA of the CDR3 is TGTGCCACCAGCAGAGCTCCCTTT.

The gene calls are TRBV3-1 (or the pseudogene TRBV3-2) and TRBJ1-3, with D hard to call. There are 13 residues in the CDR3. Trimming cost V 0 bases and J 7 bases, with 7 bases left between them. CDR1 and CDR2 from the germline V gene are LGHDT and YNNKEL (reference sequence). The CDR3 loop is CASSQEAGNTIYF. In nucleotides, the CDR3 is TGTGCCAGCAGCCAAGAAGCGGGGAACACCATATATTTT.

This clone was counted only a few times. The chain has TRBV24-1 and TRBJ2-3; the D gene is possibly TRBD1 (6 bases). The length of the CDR3 is 13 residues. Trimming removed 7 bases at V and 3 bases at J, with 10 bases between. The germline V gene encodes CDR1 KGHDR and CDR2 SFDVKD. CDR3 nucleotide sequence: TGTGCCACCAGCTTTCAGGGGACAGATACGCAGTATTTT. Amino acids: CATSFQGTDTQYF.

This CDR3 reads CASSSLGQGDEKLFF. The CDR3 DNA follows: TGTGCCAGCAGTTCCTTGGGACAGGGGGATGAAAAACTGTTTTTT. The chain couples TRBV27 to TRBJ1-4; 11 bases fit TRBD1. V was clipped by 4 bases and J by 6 bases; unmatched bases: 4. The germline CDR1 and CDR2 sequences are MNHEY and SMNVEV (reference sequence). There are 15 residues in the CDR3.

The chain employs TRBV27 and TRBJ2-5; 10 nucleotides line up with TRBD2. This CDR3 contains 16 residues. J lost 2 bases, V lost 4 bases, and 7 bases had no gene match. Germline CDR1 reads MNHEY; CDR2 reads SMNVEV (reference sequence). The CDR3 reads CASSYITSGDQETQYF. The CDR3 region has the DNA TGTGCCAGCAGTTATATTACTAGCGGGGATCAAGAGACCCAGTACTTC.

This chain uses TRBV6-5 with TRBJ2-7; TRBD1 matches at 7 bases. V lost 6 bases and J lost 4; bases outside the gene matches: 9. CDR1 and CDR2 from the germline V gene are MNHEY and SVGAGI. CDR3 length: 14 amino acids. The CDR3 nucleotides read TGTGCCAGCAGCAAAGACAGGGTGGGGTACGAGCAGTACTTC. Its protein is CASSKDRVGYEQYF.